This is a list of T cell receptor beta chains from one sample in a study of radiotherapy plus CTLA-4 blockade in lung cancer. Produced via immunoSEQ multiplex PCR; TCRdb's table is partial and in-frame only. The repertoire holds over 80,000 clones, with roughly 80% as singletons. Sequencing used peripheral blood, obtained from a patient treated with radiotherapy plus ipilimumab. The receptor source for this set is a human donor with non-small cell lung cancer who had stable disease on radiotherapy plus ipilimumab. CDR3s include the opening cysteine and the closing phenylalanine or tryptophan. Clone size is stated in some rows and not others, as once, few, many or a class when expanded.

CDR3: CASSGAPGLAGGGNEQFF
size: once
V: TRBV2

CDR3: CASSLSRTSGRGTGELFF
size: .
V: TRBV27

CDR3: CASSPGAGNTIYF
size: few
V: TRBV18

CDR3: CASSLSGTSYEQYF
size: few
V: TRBV6-5

CDR3: CASSSGSGRGIEAFF
size: .
V: TRBV7-9

CDR3: CASSELRQGAKTQYF
size: .
V: TRBV2

CDR3: CASSQVNLAGGYEQYF
size: .
V: TRBV4-1

CDR3: CASGGVTQYF
size: .
V: TRBV9

CDR3: CASSLVVGGDGYTF
size: .
V: TRBV5-1

CDR3: CASSYGVGGYEQYF
size: once
V: TRBV14

CDR3: CASSGGAGMGTEAFF
size: once
V: TRBV19